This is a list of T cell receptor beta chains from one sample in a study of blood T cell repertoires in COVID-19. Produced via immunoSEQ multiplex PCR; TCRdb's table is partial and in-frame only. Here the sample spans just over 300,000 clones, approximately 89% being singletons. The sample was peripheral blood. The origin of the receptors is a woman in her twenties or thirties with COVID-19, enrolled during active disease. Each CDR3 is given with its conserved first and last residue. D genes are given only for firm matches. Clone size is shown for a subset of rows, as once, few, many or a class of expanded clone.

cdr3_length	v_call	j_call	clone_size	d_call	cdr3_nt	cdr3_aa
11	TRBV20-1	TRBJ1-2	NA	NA	TGCAGTGCTAGACTGGGCCAGGGCTACACCTTC	CSARLGQGYTF
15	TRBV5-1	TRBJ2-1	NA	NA	TGCGCCAGCAGCTTGGTAGGGGACACCTACAATGAGCAGTTCTTC	CASSLVGDTYNEQFF
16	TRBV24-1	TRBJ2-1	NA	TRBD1	TGTGCCACCAGTGATGCGACAGGGTCCAAGGGCAATGAGCAGTTCTTC	CATSDATGSKGNEQFF
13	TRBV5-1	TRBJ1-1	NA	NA	TGCGCCAGCAGCTATGAGATGAACACTGAAGCTTTCTTT	CASSYEMNTEAFF
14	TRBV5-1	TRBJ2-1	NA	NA	TGCGCCAGCAGCTTGTCAGTGGGGGGCAATGAGCAGTTCTTC	CASSLSVGGNEQFF
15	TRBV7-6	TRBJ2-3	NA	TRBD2	TGTGCCAGCAGCCTAGCGGGGGGAAGCACAGATACGCAGTATTTT	CASSLAGGSTDTQYF
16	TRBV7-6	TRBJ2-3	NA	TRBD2	TGTGCCAGCAGCTTAGGGGGACTAGCTAGCACAGATACGCAGTATTTT	CASSLGGLASTDTQYF
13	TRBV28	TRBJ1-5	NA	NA	TGTGCCAGCAGTTTTCGGCACGAGGTAACCCAGCATTTT	CASSFRHEVTQHF
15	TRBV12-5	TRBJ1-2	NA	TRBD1	TGTGCTAGTGGTCACGGACAGGGAAATAACTATGGCTACACCTTC	CASGHGQGNNYGYTF
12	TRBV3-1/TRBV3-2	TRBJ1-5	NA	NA	TGTGCCAGCAGCTTGAGGGGGCAGCCCCAGCATTTT	CASSLRGQPQHF
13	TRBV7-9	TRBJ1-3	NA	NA	TGTGCCAGCAGCTTAGGCGAGGGAAACACCATATATTTT	CASSLGEGNTIYF
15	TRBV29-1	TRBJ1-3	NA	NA	TGCAGCGTTGAAGCTCCAGGGGCCCACGGAAACACCATATATTTT	CSVEAPGAHGNTIYF
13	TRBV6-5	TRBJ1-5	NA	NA	TGTGCCAGCAGTTTGGACAGAGATCAGCCCCAGCATTTT	CASSLDRDQPQHF
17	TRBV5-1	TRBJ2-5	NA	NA	TGCGCCAGCAGCCCGGACGGTGCGGGGAGCTCACAAGAGACCCAGTACTTC	CASSPDGAGSSQETQYF
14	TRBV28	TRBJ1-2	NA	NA	TGTGCCAGCAGTTCCAGGGTGGCTAACTATGGCTACACCTTC	CASSSRVANYGYTF
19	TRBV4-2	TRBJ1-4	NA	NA	TGTGCCAGCAGCCAAGATTGGTGGAGGGTTGTTGAGTTGGATGAAAAACTGTTTTTT	CASSQDWWRVVELDEKLFF
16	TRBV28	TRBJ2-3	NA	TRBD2	TGTGCCACTAACGGGCGCGGACTAGCGGGGGCAAATACGCAGTATTTT	CATNGRGLAGANTQYF
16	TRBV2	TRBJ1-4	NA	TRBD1	TGTGCCAGCAGGACGAACCAGGGGGTGAGAGGTGAAAAACTGTTTTTT	CASRTNQGVRGEKLFF
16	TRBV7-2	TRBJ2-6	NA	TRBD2	TGTGCCAGCAGCGACCCAGGGAGGGCTGGGGCCAACGTCCTGACTTTC	CASSDPGRAGANVLTF
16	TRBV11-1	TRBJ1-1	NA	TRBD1	TGTGCCAGCAGCCTAAGGACAGGATCCTCGAACACTGAAGCTTTCTTT	CASSLRTGSSNTEAFF
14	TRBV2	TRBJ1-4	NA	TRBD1	TGTGCCAGCGCCCGGGACAGAATAAATGAAAAACTGTTTTTT	CASARDRINEKLFF
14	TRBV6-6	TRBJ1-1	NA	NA	TGTGCCAGCAGTTACGGGGGCGAGGCCACTGAAGCTTTCTTT	CASSYGGEATEAFF
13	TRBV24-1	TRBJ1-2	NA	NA	TGTGCCACCAGTGATTTGTCAGACTATGGCTACACCTTC	CATSDLSDYGYTF
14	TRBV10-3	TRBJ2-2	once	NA	TGTGCCATCAGTAACAGGTTCCCCCCTGGGGAGCTGTTTTTT	CAISNRFPPGELFF
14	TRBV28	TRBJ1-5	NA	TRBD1	TGTGCCAGCAGTGTACAGGGGGCGAATCAGCCCCAGCATTTT	CASSVQGANQPQHF
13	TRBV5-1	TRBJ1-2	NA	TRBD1	TGCGCCAGCAGCCCCGGACAGGGTAATGGCTACACCTTC	CASSPGQGNGYTF
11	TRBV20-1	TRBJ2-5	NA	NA	TGCAGTGCTAGAGATCCGGAGACCCAGTACTTC	CSARDPETQYF
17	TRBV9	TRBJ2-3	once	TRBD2	TGTGCCAGCAGCCCACGCGGGGGATTCTCTACTACAGATACGCAGTATTTT	CASSPRGGFSTTDTQYF
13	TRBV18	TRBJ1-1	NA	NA	TGTGCCAGCTCACCAAGTTCCGGGGGTGAAGCTTTCTTT	CASSPSSGGEAFF
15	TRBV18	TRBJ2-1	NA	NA	TGTGCCAGCTCGAGACCCGGCAGTGTTGGGAGTGAGCAGTTCTTC	CASSRPGSVGSEQFF
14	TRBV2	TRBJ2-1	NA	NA	TGTGCCAGCAGTGCACTAGATATAGACAATGAGCAGTTCTTC	CASSALDIDNEQFF
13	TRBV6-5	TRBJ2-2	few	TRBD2	TGTGCCAGCAGACTTAGCGGGGTCGGGGAGCTGTTTTTT	CASRLSGVGELFF
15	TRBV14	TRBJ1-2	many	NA	TGTGCCAGCAGCCCGGGTATTTGGGCTAACTATGGCTACACCTTC	CASSPGIWANYGYTF
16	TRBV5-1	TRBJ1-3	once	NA	TGCGCCAGCAGCTTAGGCCCACCGCAGGCCGGAAACACCATATATTTT	CASSLGPPQAGNTIYF
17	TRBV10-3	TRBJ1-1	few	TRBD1	TGTGCCATCAGTGAACCCGGATCGACAGGGGTGAACACTGAAGCTTTCTTT	CAISEPGSTGVNTEAFF
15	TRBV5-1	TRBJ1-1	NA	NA	TGCGCCAGCAGCTTGTTCAATGTCATGAACACTGAAGCTTTCTTT	CASSLFNVMNTEAFF
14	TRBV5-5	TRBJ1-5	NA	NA	TGTGCCAGCAGCTTTGGACAGACAAATCAGCCCCAGCATTTT	CASSFGQTNQPQHF
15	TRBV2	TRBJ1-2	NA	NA	TGTGCCAGCAGTGAATTGGGTCAGGGGTACTATGGCTACACCTTC	CASSELGQGYYGYTF
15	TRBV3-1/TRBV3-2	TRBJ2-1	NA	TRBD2	TGTGCCAGCAGCCTAGGGACTAGCGAGTACAATGAGCAGTTCTTC	CASSLGTSEYNEQFF
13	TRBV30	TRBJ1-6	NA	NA	TGTGCCTGGAGTGATTCCAGGGATTCACCCCTCCACTTT	CAWSDSRDSPLHF
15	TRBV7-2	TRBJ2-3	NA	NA	TGTGCCAGCAGCTTCTCGGCGGGACCCACAGATACGCAGTATTTT	CASSFSAGPTDTQYF
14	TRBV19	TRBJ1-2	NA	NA	TGTGCCAGTAGTGAAGTCGGGGGGGTCCTTGGCTACACCTTC	CASSEVGGVLGYTF
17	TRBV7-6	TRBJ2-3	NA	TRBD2	TGTGCCAGCAGCCTAGGACTAGCGGATTCATCCTGGGGATCGCAGTATTTT	CASSLGLADSSWGSQYF
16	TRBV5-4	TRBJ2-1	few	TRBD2	TGTGCCAGCAGCTTGGGGGGACTAGCGGACTACAATGAGCAGTTCTTC	CASSLGGLADYNEQFF
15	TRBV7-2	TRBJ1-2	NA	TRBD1	TGTGCCAGCAGCTCCCACGGGACAGGCCTAAATGGCTACACCTTC	CASSSHGTGLNGYTF
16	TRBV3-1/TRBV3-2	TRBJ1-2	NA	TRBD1	TGTGCCAGCAGCCCCCCAAAGACGGACAGGGATTATGGCTACACCTTC	CASSPPKTDRDYGYTF
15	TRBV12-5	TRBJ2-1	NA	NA	TGTGCTAGTGGTTTGGACTATTCGGACAGCAATGAGCAGTTCTTC	CASGLDYSDSNEQFF
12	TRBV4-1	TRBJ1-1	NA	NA	TGCGCCAGCAGCGCAGTTAACACTGAAGCTTTCTTT	CASSAVNTEAFF
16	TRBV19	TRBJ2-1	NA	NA	TGTGCCAGTAGTATTCTGTCGGTTAGCTCCTACAATGAGCAGTTCTTC	CASSILSVSSYNEQFF
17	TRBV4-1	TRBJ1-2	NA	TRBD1	TGCGCCAGCAGCCAAGAAGCAAACAGGGGGCGCGGGTATGGCTACACCTTC	CASSQEANRGRGYGYTF
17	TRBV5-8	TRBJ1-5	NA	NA	TGTGCCAGCAGTGGGGGGTCTGGGCCCTATAGCAATCAGCCCCAGCATTTT	CASSGGSGPYSNQPQHF
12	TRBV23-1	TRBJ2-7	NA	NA	TGCGCCAGCAGTCACCGTACCTACGAGCAGTACTTC	CASSHRTYEQYF
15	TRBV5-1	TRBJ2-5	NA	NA	TGCGCCAGCAGCCCCTCGGCGGGCTTTCAAGAGACCCAGTACTTC	CASSPSAGFQETQYF